This T cell receptor (beta chain) was sequenced in a study of T-cell reconstitution after alpha-beta-depleted transplantation in children. TCRbeta library preparation incorporated unique molecular identifiers. TCRdb reprocessed the PCR reads via MiXCR and lists one record per CDR3 protein. Of hundreds of thousands of distinct CDR3 sequences detected, approximately 20% appear once; the ten largest clones hold less than 4%. V lost 4 bases to trimming and J lost 1 base; unmatched junction nucleotides: 13. CDR1 and CDR2 (germline): MGHRA, YSYEKL. This CDR3 has 18 residues. Sequences were derived from PBMCs from the stem cell graft donor, sampled from the stem cell graft. The TCR was taken from a human donor who donated a stem cell graft to a child with acute lymphoblastic leukemia. The genes are TRBV4-1 and TRBJ2-5; TRBD1 aligns across 9 bases. CDR3: CASSRDRVASSGQETQYF. The CDR3 nucleotides read TGCGCCAGCAGCCGGGACAGGGTGGCTTCATCGGGCCAAGAGACCCAGTACTTC.